A few counts support the clone carrying this T cell receptor beta chain. Its specificity is unknown. At one end, the junction sequence differs from germline, possibly due to a read error. Looked up from germline, CDR1 is DFQATT and CDR2 is SNEGSKA (reference sequence). The CDR3 is 14 amino acids. The data stem from a study of breast tumors, draining lymph nodes, adjacent tissues. Study-wide results and caveats: Tumor repertoires ranked between lymph nodes and nontumor tissue in diversity, with V and J gene preferences.

Breast cancer patients provided tissue from their axillary draining lymph nodes. TCRdb fed the multiplex PCR reads into MiXCR, producing one record per CDR3 protein. Seen here are 200,000 or so distinct CDR3 sequences, about 32% observed once, and the top ten hold about 4.3%. Sequenced sample: axillary lymph node tissue. The chain uses TRBV20-1 and TRBJ2-4; D remains ambiguous. This receptor was taken from a female donor with breast cancer. Some clones in this sample may be carry-over from other donors' samples. This CDR3 is CSAAGVLAKTIQYF. CDR3 DNA sequence: TGCAGTGCTGCCGGCGTATTAGCCAAAACCATTCAGTACTTC.